This TCR beta chain was identified in a study of blood T cell repertoires in COVID-19. The data were produced by immunoSEQ multiplex PCR, yet TCRdb's version contains in-frame clones alone and is incomplete. The data show approximately 180,000 clones, 80% to 90% seen once. This clone was seen a handful of times. Trimming pared 6 bases from V and 0 bases from J, leaving 15 bases between. The germline CDR1 and CDR2 sequences are MDHEN and SYDVKM. The CDR3 consists of 16 residues. The clonotype comes from a man aged 60-69 years with acute or convalescent COVID-19. The sample comprised peripheral blood. The rearrangement joins TRBV28 to TRBJ1-3; the D gene is possibly TRBD1 (6 bases). In nucleotides, the CDR3 is TGTGCCAGCAGCCAGGACAGTTTTTTCTCTGGAAACACCATATATTTT. Protein sequence: CASSQDSFFSGNTIYF.